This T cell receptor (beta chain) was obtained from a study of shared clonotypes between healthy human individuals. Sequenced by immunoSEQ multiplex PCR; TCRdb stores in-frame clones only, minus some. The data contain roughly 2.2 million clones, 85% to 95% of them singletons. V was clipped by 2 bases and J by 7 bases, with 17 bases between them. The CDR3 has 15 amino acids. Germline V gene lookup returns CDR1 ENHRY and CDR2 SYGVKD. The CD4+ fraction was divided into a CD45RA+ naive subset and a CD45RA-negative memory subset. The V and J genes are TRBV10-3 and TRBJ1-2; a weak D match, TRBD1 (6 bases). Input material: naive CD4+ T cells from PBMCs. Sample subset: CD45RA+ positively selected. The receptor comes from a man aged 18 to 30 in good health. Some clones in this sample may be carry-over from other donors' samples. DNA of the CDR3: TGTGCCATCAGTGAGCAGGGGCCCCTTTCTTCTGGCTACACCTTC. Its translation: CAISEQGPLSSGYTF.